This is a list of T cell receptor beta chains from one sample in a study of beta chain features in type 1 diabetes. This table comes from immunoSEQ multiplex PCR, and its TCRdb copy is limited to in-frame clones, with some not included. Among more than 250,000 clones, about a fifth were seen once, and the ten largest hold around 0.029%. Sequencing used naive CD4+ T cells from blood. The receptors were sampled from a woman in her thirties or forties with type 1 diabetes. Each CDR3 is given with its conserved first and last residue. D genes are given only for firm matches. The listing skips clone size in some rows; elsewhere it reads once, few, many or a size class.

>-|TRBJ1-1|TRBV18|-
TGTGCCAGCTCACCACTGGCGGCCGCGGGCACTGAAGCTTTCTTT
CASSPLAAAGTEAFF
>once|TRBJ2-2|TRBV7-2|TRBD2
TGTGCCAGCAGCTCTCCCGCAAGCGGGGGGGCCCAGAACACCGGGGAGCTGTTTTTT
CASSSPASGGAQNTGELFF
>few|TRBJ2-5|TRBV4-1|TRBD2
TGCGCCAGCAGCCAAGATCAGCTCCCTCGGGCTAGCGGGAGTAGGGTGGGAGAGACCCAGTACTTC
CASSQDQLPRASGSRVGETQYF
>few|TRBJ1-2|TRBV29-1|-
TGCAGCGTTGGGGCAGCCTATGGCTACACCTTC
CSVGAAYGYTF
>few|TRBJ1-5|TRBV15|TRBD1
TGTGCCACCAGCAGTACTAACCGGGACAGAGGAGGCAATCAGCCCCAGCATTTT
CATSSTNRDRGGNQPQHF
>-|TRBJ2-3|TRBV25-1|TRBD1
TGTGCCAGCAGTGTAGGGACAGCCACAGATACGCAGTATTTT
CASSVGTATDTQYF
>few|TRBJ2-3|TRBV7-2|TRBD1
TGTGCCAGCAGCCGGGACAGGGGCACAGATACGCAGTATTTT
CASSRDRGTDTQYF
>-|TRBJ1-3|TRBV9|TRBD1
TGTGCCAGCAGCGTAGGGGGCAACAGGGGGGACACCATATATTTT
CASSVGGNRGDTIYF
>-|TRBJ2-1|TRBV11-2|-
TGTGCCAGCAGCTTGACGGAGAACAATGAGCAGTTCTTC
CASSLTENNEQFF
>-|TRBJ1-1|TRBV7-2|-
TGTGCCAGCAGCTTAGTACCGGGAGGAGGGACTGAAGCTTTCTTT
CASSLVPGGGTEAFF
>-|TRBJ1-3|TRBV19|-
TGTGCCAGTAGTATGCGGCAGCGAAACACCATATATTTT
CASSMRQRNTIYF
>few|TRBJ2-3|TRBV5-1|-
TGCGCCAGCAGCATAGGACAAGGCCCAGATACGCAGTATTTT
CASSIGQGPDTQYF
>few|TRBJ1-1|TRBV7-9|TRBD1
TGTGCCAGCAGCTTAGAGGGGGCCCGGAGAGCTTTCTTT
CASSLEGARRAFF
>few|TRBJ2-7|TRBV25-1|TRBD1
TGTGCCAGCAGTTATCAAGGGACAGGGGGTGAGCAGTACTTC
CASSYQGTGGEQYF
>-|TRBJ2-1|TRBV9|-
TGTGCCAGCAGCGTAGCCGGGGTGAATGAGCAGTTCTTC
CASSVAGVNEQFF
>few|TRBJ2-3|TRBV25-1|-
TGTGCCAGCAGTGATTGGGGGGTAGATACGCAGTATTTT
CASSDWGVDTQYF
>few|TRBJ1-2|TRBV6-5|TRBD1
TGTGCCAGCAGTTACCAGGGACAGGGGTATGGCTACACCTTC
CASSYQGQGYGYTF
>few|TRBJ2-7|TRBV9|TRBD1
TGTGCCAGCAGCCCGGGGGACAGGGCTGACGAGCAGTACTTC
CASSPGDRADEQYF
>-|TRBJ2-2|TRBV9|-
TGTGCCAGCAGCCCCCCCGGGACATACACCGGGGAGCTGTTTTTT
CASSPPGTYTGELFF
>once|TRBJ1-6|TRBV18|-
TGTGCCAGCTCACCCCAAGGGGCCGAAGGCAATTCACCCCTCCACTTT
CASSPQGAEGNSPLHF
>few|TRBJ2-3|TRBV19|TRBD2
TGTGCCACGAGCAGCGGGAGAGATACAGATACGCAGTATTTT
CATSSGRDTDTQYF
>-|TRBJ1-5|TRBV7-9|-
TGTGCCAGCAGCGGTCCAGGGCCCCAGCATTTT
CASSGPGPQHF
>few|TRBJ2-7|TRBV29-1|-
TGCAGCGTTGAAAGGGGTCCGACCTACGAGCAGTACTTC
CSVERGPTYEQYF
>-|TRBJ1-1|TRBV25-1|TRBD1
TGTGCCAGCAGTGATCCTGGACAGGCCGGCGCTGAAGCTTTCTTT
CASSDPGQAGAEAFF
>few|TRBJ2-3|TRBV11-2|-
TGTGCCAGCAGCTTAGATTCGGATACGCAGTATTTT
CASSLDSDTQYF
>-|TRBJ2-3|TRBV7-3|TRBD2
TGTGCCAGCAGCCCGGGGGGGACTCCAGATACGCAGTATTTT
CASSPGGTPDTQYF
>few|TRBJ1-1|TRBV29-1|-
TGCAGCGTCGGCCACAGGAGGAACACTGAAGCTTTCTTT
CSVGHRRNTEAFF
>-|TRBJ2-7|TRBV4-1|TRBD1
TGCGCCAGCAGCCAAGTGGAGGCAGGGGGCATCTACGAGCAGTACTTC
CASSQVEAGGIYEQYF
>few|TRBJ1-1|TRBV29-1|-
TGCAGTGGGAATGGGGCGTCGGGCTTGAACACTGAAGCTTTCTTT
CSGNGASGLNTEAFF
>few|TRBJ1-2|TRBV15|-
TGTGCCACCAGCAGGGGGCCTGAAGGCTACACCTTC
CATSRGPEGYTF
>few|TRBJ1-2|TRBV29-1|TRBD1
TGCAGCGTTGACCCGGGACAGGGGTTCGGCTACACCTTC
CSVDPGQGFGYTF
>-|TRBJ1-5|TRBV7-9|-
TGTGCCAGCAGCTTAGTAGGGGAGGAACAGCCCCAGCATTTT
CASSLVGEEQPQHF
>few|TRBJ2-7|TRBV6-5|TRBD1
TGTGCCAGCAGTTCACCGGGACAGGGGACCTACGAGCAGTACTTC
CASSSPGQGTYEQYF
>few|TRBJ2-4|TRBV29-1|-
TGCAGCGTCCGCGACCTAATAGGGGACATTCAGTACTTC
CSVRDLIGDIQYF
>few|TRBJ2-3|TRBV12-5|-
TGTGCTACAAGCGGATACACAGATACGCAGTATTTT
CATSGYTDTQYF
>-|TRBJ1-1|TRBV12-5|-
TGTGCTAGTGGTTTGGTAACGGGGTCGAACACTGAAGCTTTCTTT
CASGLVTGSNTEAFF
>-|TRBJ2-3|TRBV13|TRBD2
TGTGCCAGCAGCTTGGGGGGGGTGTCGGGAGATACGCAGTATTTT
CASSLGGVSGDTQYF
>-|TRBJ1-4|TRBV28|TRBD1
TGTGCCAGCAGTGTCCGGGACAGAGGTGAAAAACTGTTTTTT
CASSVRDRGEKLFF
>-|TRBJ1-2|TRBV25-1|TRBD1
TGTGCCAGCAGTGAATACAATGAGGGGGCGCGAGGCTACACCTTC
CASSEYNEGARGYTF
>-|TRBJ1-1|TRBV4-2|-
TGTGCCAGCAGCCCTGGCCGGGGGGCAGAAACTGAAGCTTTCTTT
CASSPGRGAETEAFF
>-|TRBJ1-1|TRBV30|-
TGTGCCTGGAGTGTGGGAGGGGCAGGGGCTTTCTTT
CAWSVGGAGAFF